This TCR beta chain was found in a study of T-cell memory formation after mild COVID-19. The study, taken as a whole, reports: There was no confirmation that second-wave clones peaking on day 37 were SARS-CoV-2 specific.

Trimming left V 5 bases short and J 6 bases short, with 15 bases between. The germline V gene encodes CDR1 LNHDA and CDR2 SQIVND (reference sequence). The CDR3 is made up of 14 amino acids. TCRdb independently ran MiXCR on the 5' RACE reads; one entry per CDR3 protein. This sample has 580,000 or so distinct CDR3 sequences, with about 18% found just once. On this clonotype: What it binds is not known.

This chain connects TRBV19 to TRBJ2-3, with a possible D match to TRBD2 (6 bases). This TCR derives from an adult woman who had mild COVID-19 (a few samples of this study predate the infection). Cell type and time point are not known. The material sequenced was PBMCs or a T cell subset sorted from them (not recorded which). The CDR3 here is CASSEGLGRDTQYF. CDR3 in DNA: TGTGCCAGTAGTGAGGGACTTGGGAGGGATACGCAGTATTTT.